Listed here is a single T cell receptor beta chain. Germline CDR1 is LNHDA and CDR2 is SQIVND (reference sequence). The CDR3 length is 11 residues. V was clipped by 3 bases and J by 9 bases, with 6 bases between them. Clones were read by immunoSEQ multiplex PCR, and TCRdb kept only the in-frame ones, dropping some. The table lists about 110,000 clones, around four fifths of them singletons. This entry belongs to a study of control samples from healthy donors and cancer patients. The source of this sequence is a man between 18 and 29 years old in good health. Source material: blood. The V and J genes are TRBV19 and TRBJ2-4; possibly TRBD1 for D (5 bases). CDR3 nucleotide sequence: TGTGCCAGTAGTATTCAGGGCATTCAGTACTTC. This codes for CASSIQGIQYF. Full variable domain (rest looked up from reference TRBV19 and TRBJ2-4): DGGITQSPKYLFRKEGQNVTLSCEQNLNHDAMYWYRQDPGQGLRLIYYSQIVNDFQKGDIAEGYSVSREKKESFPLTVTSAQKNPTAFYLCASSIQGIQYFGAGTRLSVL.